The 5 T cell receptor beta chains below all came from one sample that was sequenced in a study of blood T cell repertoires in COVID-19. Repertoires were generated with immunoSEQ multiplex PCR, while TCRdb's copy carries only in-frame clones and drops some. The sample consists of some 160,000 clones, 80% to 90% of them appearing once. What was sequenced was peripheral blood. All receptors come from a woman aged 55-69 years with active COVID-19.

J is TRBJ2-5 and V is TRBV7-9; 10 nucleotides align to TRBD2. In germline, CDR1 is SEHNR, CDR2 FQNEAQ (reference sequence). The CDR3 sequence is 14 residues long. Trimming took 2 bases from V and 4 from J; bases not matched to a gene: 1. The CDR3 nucleotides read TGTGCCAGCAGCTTAAGACTAGCGGGAGAGACCCAGTACTTC. Its translation is CASSLRLAGETQYF. Full variable domain (outside the CDR3, taken from reference TRBV7-9 and TRBJ2-5): DTGVSQNPRHKITKRGQNVTFRCDPISEHNRLYWYRQTLGQGPEFLTYFQNEAQLEKSRLLSDRFSAERPKGSFSTLEIQRTEQGDSAMYLCASSLRLAGETQYFGPGTRLLVL.

CDR3 bases: TGTGCCAGCAGCTTGGCCAGCGGGGTGGGTTGGGTCAAAAACATTCAGTACTTC. This gives the protein CASSLASGVGWVKNIQYF. J is TRBJ2-4 and V is TRBV5-5; 7 bases map to TRBD2. V dropped 0 bases and J dropped 3; count of bases not matched to a gene: 12. This CDR3 contains 18 residues. Germline V gene sequence: CDR1 SGHKS, CDR2 YYEKEE (reference sequence).

The J gene is TRBJ2-1, the V gene TRBV30; 7 nucleotides line up with TRBD2. V shed 1 base, J shed 1 base, and the junction held 7 bases outside the gene matches. The CDR3 length is 16 residues. Germline V lookup: CDR1 GTSNPN, CDR2 SVGIG (reference sequence). In nucleotides, the CDR3 is TGTGCCTGGAGTGGGGGGGGATCGGTATCCTACAATGAGCAGTTCTTC. This encodes CAWSGGGSVSYNEQFF. The full variable domain, in which reference TRBV30 and TRBJ2-1 provide the parts outside the CDR3, is SQTIHQWPATLVQPVGSPLSLECTVEGTSNPNLYWYRQAAGRGLQLLFYSVGIGQISSEVPQNLSASRPQDRQFILSSKKLLLSDSGFYLCAWSGGGSVSYNEQFFGPGTRLTVL.

J is TRBJ1-3 and V is TRBV7-8; 7 bases fit TRBD1. The V and J ends lost 2 bases and 0 bases, in that order; junction bases with no gene match: 13. The germline V gene encodes CDR1 SGHVS and CDR2 FQNEAQ. The CDR3 is 19 residues long. CDR3 DNA sequence: TGTGCCAGCAGCTTACCTGGGACAGTCGAGATCTCCTCTGGAAACACCATATATTTT. It codes for CASSLPGTVEISSGNTIYF.

The rearrangement links TRBV2 to TRBJ2-5, with 9 bases identical to TRBD2. This CDR3 region has 14 residues. Losses at the gene ends were 6 bases for V and 2 bases for J; bases not matched to a gene: 4. Germline assignment: CDR1 SNHLY and CDR2 FYNNEI. CDR3 residues: CASRREGSQETQYF. DNA for the CDR3: TGTGCCAGCAGGCGGGAGGGTAGTCAAGAGACCCAGTACTTC.